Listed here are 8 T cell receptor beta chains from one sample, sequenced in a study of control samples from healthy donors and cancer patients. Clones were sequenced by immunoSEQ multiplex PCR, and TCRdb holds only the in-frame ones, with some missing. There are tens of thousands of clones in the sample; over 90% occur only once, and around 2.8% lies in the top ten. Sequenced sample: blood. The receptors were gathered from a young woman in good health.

Written as DNA, the CDR3 is TGTGCCAGCAGACGAGGACAGGAAGGAAACAATGAGCAGTTCTTC. Translation gives CASRRGQEGNNEQFF. The chain has TRBV7-9 and TRBJ2-1, with 7 bases fitting TRBD1. Germline trimming cut 6 bases from V and 5 bases from J; bases unmatched to any gene: 10. This CDR3 is built from 15 residues. Per the germline V gene, CDR1 is SEHNR and CDR2 is FQNEAQ (reference sequence).

The CDR3, as DNA: TGTGCCAGCAGCTTCAGACAGGGGGCCACTGAAGCTTTCTTT. Translation gives CASSFRQGATEAFF. The chain joins TRBV7-2 to TRBJ1-1; 10 positions match TRBD1. CDR3 length equals 14 residues. Germline CDR1 reads SGHTA; CDR2 reads FQGNSA. V was clipped by 3 bases and J by 4 bases; unmatched bases: 2.

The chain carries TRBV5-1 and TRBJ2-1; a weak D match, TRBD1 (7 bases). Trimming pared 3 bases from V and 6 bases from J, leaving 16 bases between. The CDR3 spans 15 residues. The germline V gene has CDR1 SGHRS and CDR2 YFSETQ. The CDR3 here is CASSSRQGGRNEQFF. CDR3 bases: TGCGCCAGCAGCTCAAGACAGGGAGGTCGCAATGAGCAGTTCTTC. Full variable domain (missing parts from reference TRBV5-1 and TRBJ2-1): KAGVTQTPRYLIKTRGQQVTLSCSPISGHRSVSWYQQTPGQGLQFLFEYFSETQRNKGNFPGRFSGRQFSNSRSEMNVSTLELGDSALYLCASSSRQGGRNEQFFGPGTRLTVL.

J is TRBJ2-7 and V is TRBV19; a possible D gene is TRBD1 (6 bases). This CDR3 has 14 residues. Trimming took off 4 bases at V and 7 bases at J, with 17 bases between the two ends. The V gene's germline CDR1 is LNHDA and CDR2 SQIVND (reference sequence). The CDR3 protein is CASSTLPGVGEQYF. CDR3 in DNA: TGTGCCAGTAGTACGCTGCCAGGGGTGGGGGAGCAGTACTTC.

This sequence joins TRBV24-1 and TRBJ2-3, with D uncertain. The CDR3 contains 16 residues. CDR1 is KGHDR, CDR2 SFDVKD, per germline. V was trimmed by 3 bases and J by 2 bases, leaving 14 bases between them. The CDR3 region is CATSDATAGYTDTQYF. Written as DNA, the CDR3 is TGTGCCACCAGTGATGCAACGGCAGGATACACAGATACGCAGTATTTT.

The CDR3: CASNPKGGVYIPSTDTQYF. The CDR3, as DNA: TGCGCCAGCAACCCCAAGGGGGGGGTGTACATTCCTAGCACAGATACGCAGTATTTT. The V and J genes are TRBV4-1 and TRBJ2-3, with TRBD2 as a possible D gene (7 bases). In germline, CDR1 is MGHRA, CDR2 YSYEKL. Trimming removed 7 bases at V and 0 bases at J, with 26 bases between. The CDR3 length is 19 residues.

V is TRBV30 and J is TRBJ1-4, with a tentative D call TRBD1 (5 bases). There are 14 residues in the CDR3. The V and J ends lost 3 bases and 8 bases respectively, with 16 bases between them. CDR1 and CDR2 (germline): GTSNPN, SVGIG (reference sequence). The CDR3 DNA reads TGTGCCTGGAGCGGTAGACAGTCGGACGAAAAACTGTTTTTT. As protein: CAWSGRQSDEKLFF.

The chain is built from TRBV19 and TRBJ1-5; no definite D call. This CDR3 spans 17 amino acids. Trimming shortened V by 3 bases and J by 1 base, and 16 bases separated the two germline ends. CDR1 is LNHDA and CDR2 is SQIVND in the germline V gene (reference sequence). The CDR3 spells CASSILFERASNQPQHF. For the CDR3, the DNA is TGTGCCAGTAGTATCCTCTTCGAGAGGGCAAGCAATCAGCCCCAGCATTTT.